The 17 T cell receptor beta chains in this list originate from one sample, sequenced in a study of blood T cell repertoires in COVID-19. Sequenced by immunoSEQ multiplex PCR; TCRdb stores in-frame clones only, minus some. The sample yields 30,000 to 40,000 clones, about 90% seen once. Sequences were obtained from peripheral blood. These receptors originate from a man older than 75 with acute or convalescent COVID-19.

The CDR3 DNA reads TGTGCCAGCAGACCTCAGGGCGGTAGCAATCAGCCCCAGCATTTT. Protein sequence: CASRPQGGSNQPQHF. This chain joins TRBV27 and TRBJ1-5; D is perhaps TRBD1 (5 bases). The CDR3 spans 15 residues. The V gene lost 6 bases and the J gene lost 0 bases, with 12 bases spanning the gap. CDR1 is MNHEY and CDR2 is SMNVEV in the germline V gene (reference sequence).

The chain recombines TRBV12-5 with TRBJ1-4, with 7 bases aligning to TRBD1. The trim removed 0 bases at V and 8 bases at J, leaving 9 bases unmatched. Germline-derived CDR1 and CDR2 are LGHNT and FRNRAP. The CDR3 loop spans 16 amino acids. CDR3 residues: CASGLVLETGPEKLFF. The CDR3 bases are TGTGCTAGTGGTTTGGTACTGGAGACAGGGCCCGAAAAACTGTTTTTT. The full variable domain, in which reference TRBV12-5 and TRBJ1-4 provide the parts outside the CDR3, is DARVTQTPRHKVTEMGQEVTMRCQPILGHNTVFWYRQTMMQGLELLAYFRNRAPLDDSGMPKDRFSAEMPDATLATLKIQPSEPRDSAVYFCASGLVLETGPEKLFFGSGTQLSVL.

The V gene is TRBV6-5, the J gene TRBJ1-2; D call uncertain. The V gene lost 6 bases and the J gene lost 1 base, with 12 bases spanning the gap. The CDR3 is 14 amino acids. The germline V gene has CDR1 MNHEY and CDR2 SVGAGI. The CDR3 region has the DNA TGTGCCAGCAGCCGCGGACTTTTTAACTATGGCTACACCTTC. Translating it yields CASSRGLFNYGYTF.

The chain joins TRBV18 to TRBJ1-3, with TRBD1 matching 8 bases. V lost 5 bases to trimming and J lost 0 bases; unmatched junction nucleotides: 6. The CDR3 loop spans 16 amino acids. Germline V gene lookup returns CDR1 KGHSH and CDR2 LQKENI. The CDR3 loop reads CASSSGQADSGNTIYF. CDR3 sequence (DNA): TGTGCCAGCTCATCGGGACAGGCCGACTCTGGAAACACCATATATTTT.

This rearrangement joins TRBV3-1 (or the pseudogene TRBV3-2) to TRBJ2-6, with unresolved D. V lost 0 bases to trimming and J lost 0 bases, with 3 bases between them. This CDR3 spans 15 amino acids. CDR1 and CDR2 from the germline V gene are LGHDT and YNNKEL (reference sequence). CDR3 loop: CASSQDISGANVLTF. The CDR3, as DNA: TGTGCCAGCAGCCAAGACATCTCTGGGGCCAACGTCCTGACTTTC.

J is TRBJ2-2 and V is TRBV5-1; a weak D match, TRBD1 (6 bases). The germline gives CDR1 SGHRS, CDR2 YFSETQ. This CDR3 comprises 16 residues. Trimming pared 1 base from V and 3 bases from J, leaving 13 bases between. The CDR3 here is CASSLQGGWDTGELFF. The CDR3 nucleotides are TGCGCCAGCAGCTTGCAAGGGGGTTGGGACACCGGGGAGCTGTTTTTT.

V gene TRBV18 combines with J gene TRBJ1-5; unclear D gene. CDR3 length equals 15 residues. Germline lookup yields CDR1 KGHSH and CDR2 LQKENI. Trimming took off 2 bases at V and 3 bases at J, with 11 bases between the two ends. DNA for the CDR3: TGTGCCAGCTCACCAGGTGGCAGGATCAATCAGCCCCAGCATTTT. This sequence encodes CASSPGGRINQPQHF.

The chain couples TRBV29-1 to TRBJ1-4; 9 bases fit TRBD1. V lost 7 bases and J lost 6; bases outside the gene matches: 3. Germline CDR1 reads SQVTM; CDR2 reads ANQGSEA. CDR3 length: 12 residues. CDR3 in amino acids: CSARDRDEKLFF. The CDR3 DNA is TGCAGCGCTAGGGACAGGGATGAAAAACTGTTTTTT.

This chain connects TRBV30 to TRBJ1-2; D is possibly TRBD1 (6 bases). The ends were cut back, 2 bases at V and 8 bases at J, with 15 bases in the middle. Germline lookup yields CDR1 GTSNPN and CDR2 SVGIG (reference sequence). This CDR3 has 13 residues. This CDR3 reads CAWSWQGTYGYTF. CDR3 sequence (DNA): TGTGCCTGGAGTTGGCAGGGGACCTACGGCTACACCTTC.

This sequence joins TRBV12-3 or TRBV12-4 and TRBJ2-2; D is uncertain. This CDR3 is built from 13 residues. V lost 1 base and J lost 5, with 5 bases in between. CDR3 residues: CASSLGRTGELFF. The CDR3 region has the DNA TGTGCCAGCAGTTTAGGGAGAACCGGGGAGCTGTTTTTT.

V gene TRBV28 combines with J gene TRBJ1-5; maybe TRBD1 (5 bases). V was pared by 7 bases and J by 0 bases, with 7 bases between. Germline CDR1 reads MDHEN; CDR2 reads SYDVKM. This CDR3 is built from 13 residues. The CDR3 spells CASTGNSNQPQHF. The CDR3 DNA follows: TGTGCCAGCACAGGGAATAGCAATCAGCCCCAGCATTTT.

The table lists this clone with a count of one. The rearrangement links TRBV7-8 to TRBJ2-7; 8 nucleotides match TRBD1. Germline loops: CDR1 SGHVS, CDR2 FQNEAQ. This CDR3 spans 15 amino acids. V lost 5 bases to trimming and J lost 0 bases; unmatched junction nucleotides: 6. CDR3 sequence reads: CASSPLGTGSYEQYF. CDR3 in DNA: TGTGCCAGCAGCCCCCTAGGGACAGGCTCCTACGAGCAGTACTTC.

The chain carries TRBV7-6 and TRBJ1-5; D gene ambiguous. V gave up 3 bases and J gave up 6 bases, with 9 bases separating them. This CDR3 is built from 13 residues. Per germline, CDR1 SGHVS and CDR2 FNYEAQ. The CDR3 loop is CASSFNERQPQHF. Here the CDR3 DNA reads TGTGCCAGCAGCTTTAACGAGCGTCAGCCCCAGCATTTT.

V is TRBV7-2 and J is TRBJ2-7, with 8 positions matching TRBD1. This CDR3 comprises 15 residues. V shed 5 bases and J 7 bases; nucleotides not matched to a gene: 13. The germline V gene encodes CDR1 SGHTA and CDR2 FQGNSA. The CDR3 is CASSLPTQGAGEQYF. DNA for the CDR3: TGTGCCAGCAGCCTACCCACGCAGGGGGCGGGTGAGCAGTACTTC.

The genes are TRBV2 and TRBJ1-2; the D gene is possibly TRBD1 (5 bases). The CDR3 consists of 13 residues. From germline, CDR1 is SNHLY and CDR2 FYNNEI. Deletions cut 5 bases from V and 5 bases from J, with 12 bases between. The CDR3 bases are TGTGCCAGCAGTCCTCAGGCAGGGTATGGCTACACCTTC. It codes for CASSPQAGYGYTF.

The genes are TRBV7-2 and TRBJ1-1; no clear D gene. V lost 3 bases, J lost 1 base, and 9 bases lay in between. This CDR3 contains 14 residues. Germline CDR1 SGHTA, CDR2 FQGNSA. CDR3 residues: CASSFPRQNTEAFF. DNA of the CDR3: TGTGCCAGCAGCTTCCCTCGACAGAACACTGAAGCTTTCTTT.

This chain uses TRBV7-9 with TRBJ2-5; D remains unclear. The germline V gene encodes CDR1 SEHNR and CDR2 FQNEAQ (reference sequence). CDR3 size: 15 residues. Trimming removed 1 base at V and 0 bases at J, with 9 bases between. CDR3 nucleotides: TGTGCCAGCAGCTTAGAGGCAGGAAACCAAGAGACCCAGTACTTC. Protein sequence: CASSLEAGNQETQYF.